This TCR beta chain was obtained from a study of chronic HIV infection and antiretroviral therapy. TCRdb re-analysed the 5' RACE reads in MiXCR, keeping a single row per CDR3 protein. This sample has 40,000 to 60,000 distinct CDR3 sequences, with approximately 19% found just once. The CDR3 is 14 residues long. The germline gives CDR1 KGHSH, CDR2 LQKENI. V dropped 4 bases and J dropped 0 bases, with 7 bases sitting between them. This clonotype was detected only a few times. This sequence joins TRBV18 and TRBJ1-3; D remains ambiguous. The TCR comes from an adult who had HIV and had not received antiretroviral therapy, or was an uninfected healthy control (not recorded which). Sequencing used peripheral blood. The CDR3 sequence is CASSQDLSGNTIYF. CDR3 bases: TGTGCCAGCTCACAGGATCTCTCTGGAAACACCATATATTTT. The full variable domain, rest sourced from reference TRBV18 and TRBJ1-3, is NAGVMQNPRHLVRRRGQEARLRCSPMKGHSHVYWYRQLPEEGLKFMVYLQKENIIDESGMPKERFSAEFPKEGPSILRIQQVVRGDSAAYFCASSQDLSGNTIYFGEGSWLTVV.